This T cell receptor beta chain is drawn from a study of T cell responses to AZD1222 COVID-19 vaccine (dated by TCRdb to the early 2020s). Regarding the study in general: AZD1222 recipients with second doses at about 4 weeks or about 12 weeks were pooled, because spike-specific TCR depth and breadth did not differ between schedules. A total of approximately 250 trial participants underwent TCR sequencing, of whom more than 200 had received two doses of AZD1222 and 26 had received two doses of the MenACWY control vaccine. Trial participants were enrolled into age subgroups of 18-55, 56-69 and 70-plus years, which contained roughly 140, 27 and 60 TCR-sequenced participants, respectively.

Study-level results and caveats: Conclusions about previously exposed vaccinees are limited, since just 6 or 7 AZD1222 recipients were seropositive for SARS-CoV-2 at baseline. Participants were mostly white British and included more females than males, and it was suggested by the authors that clonal diversity may have been underestimated. Reportedly, close to half of the unique spike-specific TCRs recognized epitopes lying outside the regions that are mutated in the B.1.351 and B.1.1.7 variants. Because no day 14 peak-response samples were available, repertoires were characterized only after the peak T cell response. The 56-69-year group was small, and its depth increase did not reach significance, likely because of low power. The whole spike protein was spanned by vaccine-associated CD4 TCRs, and dominant responses were seen in regions 160-218 and 743-854. A significant rise in spike-specific TCR breadth and depth was observed after two AZD1222 doses relative to day 0 and relative to MenACWY recipients.

The CDR3 regions of human TCRbeta chains were analyzed by immunosequencing. Turning to the authors' computational methods: Repertoire TCRs were checked for matches against a reference library of SARS-CoV-2-specific TCRs that had been generated using the MIRA antigen-specificity platform. Breadth was defined as the fraction of unique TCRs that were SARS-CoV-2-associated, and depth was defined as the fraction of total T cells that were SARS-CoV-2-associated. Using the MIRA data, every spike-specific TCR was mapped to the spike region that the TCR reacted to and assigned to either a CD4 or a CD8 class. Log10-transformed breadth and depth values were compared by one-way ANOVA with Sidak's multiple comparisons tests. TCRdb's version of the immuneACCESS table is confined to in-frame rearrangements and falls short of the full clone set. An unresolved V gene accounts for under half of the shortfall where checked; the remainder is of unknown origin. Clonal size and the V and J genes are those of that table, whereas D and trimming came from the DNA. In all, the sample holds about 150,000 clones, and about 91% of those were seen once. The ten largest account for around 2% of the sample.

The time point label on this specimen signifies: baseline before first vaccination. Samples from vaccinated people were obtained from the UK trials COV001 and COV002, which included a single-blind randomized controlled phase 2/3 trial of AZD1222 (ChAdOx1 nCoV-19) in healthy adults. For TCRbeta chain sequencing, PBMC samples from trial participants were taken at day 0 and at day 28 after the second dose. For this chain, trimming is 5 bases at the V end and 4 bases at the J end, and the number of junction bases without a gene match is 9. Sequences MNHEY (CDR1) and SMNVEV (CDR2) are obtained from the germline V gene (reference sequence). The CDR3 covers 17 residues, taking in both the cysteine and the phenylalanine. The only DNA kept is the CDR3, 51 bases in frame from the first base. For this clone: The antigen it recognizes is unknown. No much larger clone exists at a distance of one base, and base qualities are not known.

This TCR was recovered from an adult in good health. Sequenced material: peripheral blood, taken on day 0 of AZD1222 vaccination. Recombination joined TRBV27 with TRBJ2-1; TRBD2 matches 12 bases in the middle. The CDR3 sequence is CASSPARTSGNYNEQFF. The nucleotide sequence reads TGTGCCAGCAGTCCCGCCCGGACTAGCGGGAATTACAATGAGCAGTTCTTC.